A selection of T cell receptor beta chains follows, all from one sample in a study of control samples from healthy donors and cancer patients. Clones were sequenced by immunoSEQ multiplex PCR, and TCRdb holds only the in-frame ones, with some missing. Among roughly 150,000 clones listed, over 90% were seen once. The sequencing input was blood. The receptors here all came from a man between 45 and 60 years old in good health. The CDR3 runs from the conserved cysteine through the conserved F or W. The order of the fields is V gene, J gene, D gene, clone size, CDR3 DNA, CDR3 protein. D genes are given only for firm matches. A row's size may be missing; if present it is once, few, many or a size class.

>TRBV28|TRBJ1-6|TRBD1|NA
TGTGCCAGCAGTATCTTCGGACAGGGGAATTCACCCCTCCACTTT
CASSIFGQGNSPLHF
>TRBV5-1|TRBJ2-3|NA|NA
TGCGCCAGCAGCGCCACTGTTACTAGCACAGATACGCAGTATTTT
CASSATVTSTDTQYF
>TRBV14|TRBJ2-1|NA|NA
TGTGCCAGCAGCCAATCATCCGGGACAGCGCCCCTCGGGGGGCAGTTCTTC
CASSQSSGTAPLGGQFF
>TRBV19|TRBJ2-2|TRBD2|NA
TGTGCCAGTAGTATACTTAGCGGGAGTAACACCGGGGAGCTGTTTTTT
CASSILSGSNTGELFF
>TRBV2|TRBJ2-1|NA|NA
TGTGCCAGCAGTGGGGGTCCGGGGAGCTCCTACAATGAGCAGTTCTTC
CASSGGPGSSYNEQFF
>TRBV6-5|TRBJ2-5|NA|once
TGTGCCAGCACCTCGGGAAGGGAGACCCAGTACTTC
CASTSGRETQYF
>TRBV6-5|TRBJ2-7|NA|NA
TGTGCCAGCAGTTACAGTCCGGAGTACGAGCAGTACTTC
CASSYSPEYEQYF
>TRBV24-1|TRBJ2-1|NA|NA
TGTGCCACCGGAAGGTACAATGAGCAGTTCTTC
CATGRYNEQFF
>TRBV9|TRBJ1-3|TRBD1|NA
TGTGCCAGCAGCGTAGCCCCCGGGACAGGACCGAGCTCTGGAAACACCATATATTTT
CASSVAPGTGPSSGNTIYF
>TRBV5-5|TRBJ2-2|NA|once
TGTGCCAGCAGCTTGGTAGGGAACACCGGGGAGCTGTTTTTT
CASSLVGNTGELFF